This T cell receptor (beta chain) derives from a study of blood T cells in healthy people across ages. Study at large: There was about one barcoded beta molecule captured by template switching per two T cells.

Study-wide points: Total diversity from one million sequenced T cells was likely underestimated.

Each donor gave roughly 10 milliliters of peripheral blood. The CDR3 loop spans 14 amino acids. The V end lost 0 bases, the J end lost 5 bases, and 8 bases lay between the germline ends. Germline CDR1 SGHRS, CDR2 YFSETQ. This clonotype was found many times. As yet, its antigen is unknown. Alongside a J-beta primer mix, a sample-barcoded 5' primer served in a second PCR lasting roughly 6 to 11 cycles. TCRdb re-derived calls from the 5' RACE reads in MiXCR, one entry per CDR3 protein. Among 500,000 to 600,000 distinct CDR3 sequences listed, 27% were seen once. The TCR comes from a woman aged 70 to 79 in good health. The rearrangement joins TRBV5-1 to TRBJ2-2; tentatively, D is TRBD2 (6 bases). The sample was blood. The CDR3 coding sequence is TGCGCCAGCAGCTTGGCAGGGAGGACCGGGGAGCTGTTTTTT. Protein sequence: CASSLAGRTGELFF.